Presented here are 24 T cell receptor beta chains from one specimen sequenced in a study of cytomegalovirus exposure and HLA in healthy donors. Researchers ran the PCR with 60 Vbeta and 13 Jbeta primers. Measured with immunoSEQ multiplex PCR; TCRdb has only the in-frame clones, and not every one. The sample includes about 120,000 clones, roughly 80% of them seen just once. The sample comprised PBMCs. The source of these receptors is a man aged 18 to 29 in good health and CMV-seropositive.

The chain combines TRBV19 with TRBJ2-7; no clear D. Between the trimmed V and J ends, which lost 1 base and 2 bases, there was a span of 9 bases. The CDR3 runs to 14 residues. Germline CDR1 reads LNHDA; CDR2 reads SQIVND (reference sequence). Here the CDR3 DNA reads TGTGCCAGTAGTATAGGGGCAGGTCCCTACGAGCAGTACTTC. Amino acids: CASSIGAGPYEQYF.

The chain links TRBV7-2 to TRBJ2-3, with TRBD1 identical over 9 bases. Trimming cost V 3 bases and J 7 bases; bases outside gene matches: 8. The germline V gene encodes CDR1 SGHTA and CDR2 FQGNSA. The CDR3 consists of 15 residues. The CDR3 coding sequence is TGTGCCAGCAGCTTGACAGGGGGTAGGACGAATACGCAGTATTTT. Encoded protein: CASSLTGGRTNTQYF.

This chain links TRBV7-6 with TRBJ1-6; TRBD1 matches 8 bases. V lost 3 bases to trimming and J lost 13 bases; unmatched junction nucleotides: 11. The CDR3 totals 15 residues. The germline gives CDR1 SGHVS, CDR2 FNYEAQ. CDR3 in amino acids: CASSLRTGPEEPLHF. CDR3 bases: TGTGCCAGCAGCTTGAGGACAGGGCCCGAGGAGCCCCTCCACTTT.

The rearrangement joins TRBV5-6 to TRBJ2-7, with unresolved D. Germline CDR1 reads SGHDT; CDR2 reads YYEEEE. The V end was cut by 0 bases, the J end by 6 bases, with 13 bases between. The CDR3 covers 14 residues. The CDR3 DNA follows: TGTGCCAGCAGCTTGGTCCGTCAGGTCTCCGAGCAGTACTTC. Translation gives CASSLVRQVSEQYF.

CDR3 region: CASSLETGGYGYTF. CDR3 nucleotide sequence: TGTGCCAGCAGTCTCGAGACCGGGGGCTATGGCTACACCTTC. The chain combines TRBV6-6 with TRBJ1-2; perhaps TRBD1 as D (5 bases). Germline-derived CDR1 and CDR2 are MNHNY and SVGAGI (reference sequence). The CDR3 runs to 14 residues. Deletions cut 5 bases from V and 4 bases from J, with 14 bases between.

This CDR3 reads CASSHRTGAGETQYF. The CDR3 DNA sequence: TGCGCCAGCAGCCACAGAACAGGGGCGGGAGAGACCCAGTACTTC. The V gene is TRBV4-1, the J gene TRBJ2-5; the match to TRBD1 covers 7 bases. This CDR3 is built from 15 residues. Trimming removed 3 bases from V and 4 bases from J; junction bases left unmatched: 8. Germline CDR1 reads MGHRA; CDR2 reads YSYEKL.

This clone was seen just once. This rearrangement joins TRBV6-7 to TRBJ1-2; D uncertain. TRBV6-7 is an open reading frame whose function is uncertain. V was pared by 10 bases and J by 3 bases, with 24 bases between. The CDR3 extends over 16 amino acids. CDR3 in amino acids: CAIRRGLRTSYYGYTF. The CDR3, as DNA: TGTGCCATCCGGAGAGGACTTCGAACCTCATACTATGGCTACACCTTC.

There are a few counts of this clone. The rearrangement uses TRBV9 and TRBJ2-1, with D perhaps matching TRBD2 (6 bases). Per the germline V gene, CDR1 is SGDLS and CDR2 is YYNGEE. Deletions cut 3 bases from V and 2 bases from J, with 12 bases between. The CDR3 has 15 residues. In DNA, the CDR3 is TGTGCCAGCAGCGCCCGCGGGATCACCTACAATGAGCAGTTCTTC. Encoded protein: CASSARGITYNEQFF.

In its sample, this clone was seen a few times. The chain couples TRBV4-3 to TRBJ2-7, with TRBD1 matching 11 bases. Looked up from germline, CDR1 is LGHNA and CDR2 is YSLEER. The CDR3 sequence is 16 residues long. With 0 bases clipped from V and 6 bases from J, the junction kept 7 bases outside the gene matches. This chain's CDR3 is CASSQDPGTGGIEQYF. DNA for the CDR3: TGCGCCAGCAGCCAAGACCCCGGGACAGGGGGTATCGAGCAGTACTTC.

The V call is TRBV30, the J call TRBJ2-7; weak D call: TRBD1 (5 bases). V lost 7 bases and J 4 bases, leaving 14 bases between the germline ends. CDR3 length equals 12 residues. The germline V gene encodes CDR1 GTSNPN and CDR2 SVGIG (reference sequence). The CDR3 loop reads CALTQEFYEQYF. The CDR3 region has the DNA TGTGCCTTGACACAGGAGTTTTACGAGCAGTACTTC.

The V and J genes are TRBV5-1 and TRBJ1-2; D perhaps matches TRBD1 (6 bases). CDR1 SGHRS and CDR2 YFSETQ come from the germline V gene. The CDR3 consists of 15 residues. The V gene lost 4 bases and the J gene lost 6 bases, with 19 bases spanning the gap. The CDR3 is CASSLTVQGEDGYTF. The CDR3 DNA reads TGCGCCAGCAGCCTGACGGTACAGGGAGAGGATGGCTACACCTTC.

The chain recombines TRBV2 with TRBJ2-5; D may be TRBD2 (6 bases). V was clipped by 1 base and J by 7 bases, with 13 bases between them. The CDR3 is 14 amino acids. In germline, CDR1 is SNHLY, CDR2 FYNNEI. The CDR3 loop reads CASSEGGTGGTQYF. In nucleotides, the CDR3 is TGTGCCAGCAGTGAAGGGGGGACTGGAGGGACCCAGTACTTC.

The chain combines TRBV4-1 with TRBJ1-1; D possibly corresponds to TRBD1 (5 bases). Trimming cost V 8 bases and J 0 bases, with 16 bases left between them. The CDR3 extends over 15 amino acids. Germline values: CDR1 MGHRA, CDR2 YSYEKL. CDR3 residues: CASGYRFSLNTEAFF. CDR3 nucleotides: TGCGCCAGCGGCTACAGGTTCTCCTTGAACACTGAAGCTTTCTTT.

The V and J genes are TRBV30 and TRBJ1-1, with D hard to call. The CDR3 totals 13 residues. Trimming took off 3 bases at V and 1 base at J, with 9 bases between the two ends. The germline gives CDR1 GTSNPN, CDR2 SVGIG (reference sequence). This CDR3 reads CAWSESGNTEAFF. DNA of the CDR3: TGTGCCTGGAGCGAATCAGGGAACACTGAAGCTTTCTTT. Supplemented by reference TRBV30 and TRBJ1-1, the full variable domain reads SQTIHQWPATLVQPVGSPLSLECTVEGTSNPNLYWYRQAAGRGLQLLFYSVGIGQISSEVPQNLSASRPQDRQFILSSKKLLLSDSGFYLCAWSESGNTEAFFGQGTRLTVV.

The rearrangement links TRBV25-1 to TRBJ2-1; no clear D. Per the germline V gene, CDR1 is MGHDK and CDR2 is SYGVNS. V was trimmed by 5 bases and J by 0 bases, leaving 8 bases between them. The CDR3 consists of 14 residues. The DNA for the CDR3 is TGTGCCAGCAGTTCACCGAGCTCCTACAATGAGCAGTTCTTC. Translation gives CASSSPSSYNEQFF.

This chain uses TRBV5-4 with TRBJ1-2; 7 bases fit TRBD1. The CDR3 covers 15 residues. V shed 1 base, J shed 3 bases, and the junction held 6 bases outside the gene matches. CDR1 and CDR2 (germline): SGHNT, YYREEE (reference sequence). The CDR3 coding sequence is TGTGCCAGCAGCTTGAATTCAGGGGGTTACTATGGCTACACCTTC. Amino acids: CASSLNSGGYYGYTF.

V gene TRBV2 combines with J gene TRBJ2-1; 7 positions agree with TRBD1. Germline V gives CDR1 SNHLY, CDR2 FYNNEI. CDR3 length equals 15 residues. The trim removed 2 bases at V and 4 bases at J, leaving 5 bases unmatched. CDR3 protein: CASSELGQTYNEQFF. DNA for the CDR3: TGTGCCAGCAGTGAACTGGGACAGACATACAATGAGCAGTTCTTC.

This sequence joins TRBV9 and TRBJ2-7; D is unclear. CDR1 is SGDLS, CDR2 YYNGEE, per germline. This CDR3 has 12 residues. V was trimmed by 3 bases and J by 2 bases, leaving 6 bases between them. The CDR3 spells CASSGVTYEQYF. The CDR3 DNA reads as TGTGCCAGCAGCGGAGTTACCTACGAGCAGTACTTC. The variable domain in full, with the rest retrieved from reference TRBV9 and TRBJ2-7, is DSGVTQTPKHLITATGQRVTLRCSPRSGDLSVYWYQQSLDQGLQFLIQYYNGEERAKGNILERFSAQQFPDLHSELNLSSLELGDSALYFCASSGVTYEQYFGPGTRLTVT.

This chain uses TRBV6-5 with TRBJ2-7; TRBD2 aligns across 8 bases. V trimming: 3 bases; J trimming: 2 bases; junction bases outside the gene matches: 9. Germline V CDR1 and CDR2: MNHEY, SVGAGI. This CDR3 has 16 residues. CDR3 DNA: TGTGCCAGCAGTTATTTTTTGACTAGCGAGACCTACGAGCAGTACTTC. This sequence encodes CASSYFLTSETYEQYF.

V is TRBV7-9 and J is TRBJ2-5; D is uncertain. V was trimmed by 5 bases and J by 2 bases, leaving 6 bases between them. The CDR3 is 12 residues long. Germline V gives CDR1 SEHNR, CDR2 FQNEAQ (reference sequence). This chain's CDR3 is CASSRTQETQYF. CDR3 sequence (DNA): TGTGCCAGCAGCCGCACACAAGAGACCCAGTACTTC.

This clone has just one count. This chain connects TRBV19 to TRBJ2-1; D is unclear. CDR3 length equals 18 residues. The V and J ends lost 2 bases and 5 bases respectively, with 22 bases between them. Germline V gene lookup returns CDR1 LNHDA and CDR2 SQIVND (reference sequence). For the CDR3, the DNA is TGTGCCAGTAGTATACGATTCGCAGAACTACCCGACCACAATGAGCAGTTCTTC. It encodes CASSIRFAELPDHNEQFF.

This chain uses TRBV2 with TRBJ1-5, with 9 bases matching TRBD1. V was clipped by 6 bases and J by 2 bases; unmatched bases: 2. The CDR3 contains 14 residues. In germline, CDR1 is SNHLY, CDR2 FYNNEI. The CDR3 is CASRGQGRNQPQHF. CDR3 in DNA: TGTGCCAGCAGGGGACAGGGACGCAATCAGCCCCAGCATTTT.

The chain is built from TRBV4-1 and TRBJ1-5; the D gene is possibly TRBD1 (5 bases). The CDR3 loop spans 15 amino acids. The germline V and J ends were trimmed by 0 bases and 5 bases, with 11 bases remaining between them. Germline CDR1 and CDR2: MGHRA and YSYEKL. DNA of the CDR3: TGCGCCAGCAGCCAAGATATAAGGGGTCATCAGCCCCAGCATTTT. This gives the protein CASSQDIRGHQPQHF.

The chain recombines TRBV30 with TRBJ2-5, with D hard to call. Between the trimmed V and J ends, which lost 1 base and 0 bases, there was a span of 12 bases. The CDR3 is 15 residues long. CDR1 is GTSNPN, CDR2 SVGIG, per germline (reference sequence). Written as DNA, the CDR3 is TGTGCCTGGAGTGCCGACCTACAGTACCAAGAGACCCAGTACTTC. Translating it yields CAWSADLQYQETQYF.